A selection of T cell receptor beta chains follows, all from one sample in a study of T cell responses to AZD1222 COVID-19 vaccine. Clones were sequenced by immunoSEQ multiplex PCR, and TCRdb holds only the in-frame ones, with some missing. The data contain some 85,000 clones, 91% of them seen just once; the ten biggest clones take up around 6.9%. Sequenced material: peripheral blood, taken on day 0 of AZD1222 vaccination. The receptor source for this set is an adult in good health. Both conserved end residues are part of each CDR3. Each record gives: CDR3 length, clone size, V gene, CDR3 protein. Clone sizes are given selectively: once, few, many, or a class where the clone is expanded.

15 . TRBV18 CASSPGLTSYNEQFF
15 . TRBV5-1 CASSPVWGANQPQHF
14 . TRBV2 CASRAGGADTEAFF
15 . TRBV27 CASSPLLTGGGGYTF
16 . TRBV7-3 CASSLAGTTNTGELFF
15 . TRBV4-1 CASSRGTGGAYEQYF
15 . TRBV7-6 CASSLSAQALSPQHF
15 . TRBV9 CASSVGRASGNTIYF
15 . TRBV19 CASSIIGQGAWGYTF
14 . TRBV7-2 CASSLAVGGYGYTF
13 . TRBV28 CASMLLTNTEAFF
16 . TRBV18 CASSPGAGVAGNTIYF
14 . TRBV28 CASSFGGPVQPQHF
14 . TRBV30 CAWSKAGVDTEAFF
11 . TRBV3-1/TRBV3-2 CASSSRNEQFF
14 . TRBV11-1 CASSLSTGNSPLHF
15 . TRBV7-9 CASTSRTSRDSPLHF
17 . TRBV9 CASSSPGVAAPTGELFF
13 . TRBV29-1 CSVAGTGGQPQHF
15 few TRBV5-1 CASSTGQGNNEKLFF
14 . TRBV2 CATRTGKGQETQYF
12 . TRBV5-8 CASTGSYYEQYF
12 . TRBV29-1 CSVGVSSYGYTF
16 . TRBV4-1 CATTQFSTGGGKGYTF
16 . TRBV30 CAWKEGAGGSYYGYTF
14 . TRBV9 CASSATGGREKLFF
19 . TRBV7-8 CASSPALLLAGGAQETQYF
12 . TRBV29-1 CSVGRDGSEAFF
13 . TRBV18 CASSPGVSGELFF
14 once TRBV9 CASSQSGSNYEQYF
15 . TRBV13 CASSLTGRGGKTQYF
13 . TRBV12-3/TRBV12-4 CASSMPGRGGYTF